The T cell receptor beta chain described here comes from a study of CD8+ T cells in alopecia areata. Treatment indicated: oral pan-JAK inhibitor, 5-10 mg twice daily. cDNA serving as the sequencing template came from extracted, reverse transcribed RNA. Assay used: immunoSEQ multiplex PCR; TCRdb lists only in-frame clones, some missing. Of about 200,000 clones listed, about two fifths are singletons. CDR3 length: 12 residues. The V gene's germline CDR1 is MNHNY and CDR2 SVGAGI (reference sequence). The J segment lost 5 bases and the V segment lost 7 bases, leaving 2 bases of the junction unmatched. The chain carries TRBV6-6 and TRBJ1-2, with 9 positions matching TRBD1. This sequence was found in a human donor with alopecia areata. Sample: CD4+ T cells sorted from blood, taken around week 30, from a patient treated with tofacitinib. In nucleotides, the CDR3 is TGTGCCAGCATGGACAGGGGTTATGGCTACACCTTC. Its protein product is CASMDRGYGYTF.